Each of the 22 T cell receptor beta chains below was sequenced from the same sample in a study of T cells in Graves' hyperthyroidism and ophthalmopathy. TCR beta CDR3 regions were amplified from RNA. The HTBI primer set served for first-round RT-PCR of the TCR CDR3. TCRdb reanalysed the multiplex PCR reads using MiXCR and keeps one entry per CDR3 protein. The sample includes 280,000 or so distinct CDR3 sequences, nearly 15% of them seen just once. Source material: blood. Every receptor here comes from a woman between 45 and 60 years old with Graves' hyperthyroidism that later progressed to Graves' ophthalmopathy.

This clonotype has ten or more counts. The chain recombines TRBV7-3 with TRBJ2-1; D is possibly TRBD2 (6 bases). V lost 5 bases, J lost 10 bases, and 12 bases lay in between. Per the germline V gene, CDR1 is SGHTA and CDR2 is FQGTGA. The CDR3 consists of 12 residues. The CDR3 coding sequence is TGTGCCAGCAGCAAACCGGGACTCGAGCAGTTCTTC. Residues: CASSKPGLEQFF.

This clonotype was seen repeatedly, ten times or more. The CDR3 DNA follows: TGTGCCAGCAGTGATCTGGGGACTTCCAACTCCTACGAGCAGTACTTC. Translating gives CASSDLGTSNSYEQYF. The chain employs TRBV25-1 and TRBJ2-7, with a tentative D call TRBD2 (6 bases). V was clipped by 3 bases and J by 0 bases, with 15 bases between them. Germline V gene sequence: CDR1 MGHDK, CDR2 SYGVNS. The CDR3 runs 16 residues.

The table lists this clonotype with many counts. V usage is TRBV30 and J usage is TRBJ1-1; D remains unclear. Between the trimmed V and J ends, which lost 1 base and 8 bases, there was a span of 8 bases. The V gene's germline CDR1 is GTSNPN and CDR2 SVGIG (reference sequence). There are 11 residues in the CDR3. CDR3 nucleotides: TGTGCCTGGAGTGCCCTAAGCGAAGCTTTCTTT. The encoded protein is CAWSALSEAFF.

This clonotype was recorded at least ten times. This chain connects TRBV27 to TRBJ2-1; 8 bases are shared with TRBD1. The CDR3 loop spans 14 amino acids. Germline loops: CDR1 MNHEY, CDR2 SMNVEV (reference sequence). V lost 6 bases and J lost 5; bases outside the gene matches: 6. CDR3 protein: CASSPTGVHNEQFF. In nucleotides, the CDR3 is TGTGCCAGCAGCCCGACAGGGGTCCACAATGAGCAGTTCTTC.

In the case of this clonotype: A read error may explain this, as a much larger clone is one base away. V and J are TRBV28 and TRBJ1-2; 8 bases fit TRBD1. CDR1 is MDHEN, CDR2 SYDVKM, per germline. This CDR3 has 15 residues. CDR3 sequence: CASSTSGGVSYDYTF. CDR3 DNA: TGTGCCAGCAGTACTTCAGGGGGCGTTAGCTATGACTACACCTTC.

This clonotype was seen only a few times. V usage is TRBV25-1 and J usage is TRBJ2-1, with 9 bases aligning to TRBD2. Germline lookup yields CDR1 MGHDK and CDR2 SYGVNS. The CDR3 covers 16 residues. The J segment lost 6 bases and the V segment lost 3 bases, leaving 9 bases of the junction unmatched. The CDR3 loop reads CASSDPGLARSNEQFF. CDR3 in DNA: TGTGCCAGCAGTGACCCGGGACTAGCCCGATCCAATGAGCAGTTCTTC.

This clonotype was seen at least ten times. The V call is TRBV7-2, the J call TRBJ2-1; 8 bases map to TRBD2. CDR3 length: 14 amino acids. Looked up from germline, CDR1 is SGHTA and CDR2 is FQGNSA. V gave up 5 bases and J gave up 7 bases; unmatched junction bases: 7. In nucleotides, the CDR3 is TGTGCCAGCAGCCTCCGAGCGGGAGAAAATGAGCAGTTCTTC. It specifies CASSLRAGENEQFF.

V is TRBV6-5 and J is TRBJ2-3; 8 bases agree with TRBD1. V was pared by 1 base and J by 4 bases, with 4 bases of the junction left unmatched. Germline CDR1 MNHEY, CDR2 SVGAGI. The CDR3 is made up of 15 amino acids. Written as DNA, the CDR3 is TGTGCCAGCAGTTACTTCGGACAGGGAGCAGATACGCAGTATTTT. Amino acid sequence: CASSYFGQGADTQYF.

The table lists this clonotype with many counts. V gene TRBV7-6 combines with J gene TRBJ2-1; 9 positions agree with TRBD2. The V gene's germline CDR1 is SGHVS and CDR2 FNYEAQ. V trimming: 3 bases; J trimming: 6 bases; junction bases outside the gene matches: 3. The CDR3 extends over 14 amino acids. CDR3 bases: TGTGCCAGCAGCTTGACTAGCGGAGGCAATGAGCAGTTCTTC. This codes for CASSLTSGGNEQFF.

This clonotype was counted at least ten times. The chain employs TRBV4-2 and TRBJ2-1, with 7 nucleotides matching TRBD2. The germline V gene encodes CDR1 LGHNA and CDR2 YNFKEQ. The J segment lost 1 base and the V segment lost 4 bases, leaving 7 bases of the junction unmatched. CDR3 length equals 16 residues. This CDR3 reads CASSRFTSESYNEQFF. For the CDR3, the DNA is TGTGCCAGCAGCCGCTTCACTAGCGAATCCTACAATGAGCAGTTCTTC.

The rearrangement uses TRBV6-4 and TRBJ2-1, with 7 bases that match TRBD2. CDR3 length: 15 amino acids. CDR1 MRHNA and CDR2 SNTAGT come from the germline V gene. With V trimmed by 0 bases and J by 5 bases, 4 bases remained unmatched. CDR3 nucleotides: TGTGCCAGCAGTGACTCTTTCCTAGCGGACAATGAGCAGTTCTTC. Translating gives CASSDSFLADNEQFF.

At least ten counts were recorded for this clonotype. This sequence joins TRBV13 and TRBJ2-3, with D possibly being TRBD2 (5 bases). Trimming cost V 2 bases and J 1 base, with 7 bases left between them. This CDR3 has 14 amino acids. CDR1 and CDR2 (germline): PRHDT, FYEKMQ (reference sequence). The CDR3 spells CASSLPRGTDTQYF. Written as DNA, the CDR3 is TGTGCCAGCAGCTTACCGAGGGGCACAGATACGCAGTATTTT.

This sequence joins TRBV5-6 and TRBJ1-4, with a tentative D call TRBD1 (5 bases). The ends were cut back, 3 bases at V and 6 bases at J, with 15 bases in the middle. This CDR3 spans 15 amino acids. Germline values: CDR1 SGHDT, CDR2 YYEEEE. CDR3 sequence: CASSSSGRGDEKLFF. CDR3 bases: TGTGCCAGCAGCTCCTCAGGGCGAGGCGATGAAAAACTGTTTTTT.

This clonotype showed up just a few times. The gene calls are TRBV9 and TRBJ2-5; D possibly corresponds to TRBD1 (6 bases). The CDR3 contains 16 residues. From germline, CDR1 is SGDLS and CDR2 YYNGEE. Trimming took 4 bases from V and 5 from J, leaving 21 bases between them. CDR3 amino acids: CASSRGVDSRVETQYF. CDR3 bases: TGTGCCAGCAGCCGGGGAGTGGACAGCCGGGTCGAGACCCAGTACTTC.

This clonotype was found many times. The CDR3 sequence is CASRMRTVKNSPLHF. Here the CDR3 DNA reads TGTGCCAGCAGAATGAGGACAGTTAAAAATTCACCCCTCCACTTT. The J gene is TRBJ1-6, the V gene TRBV12-3 or TRBV12-4; the D gene is possibly TRBD1 (6 bases). V dropped 6 bases and J dropped 7 bases, with 16 bases sitting between them. The CDR3 contains 15 residues.

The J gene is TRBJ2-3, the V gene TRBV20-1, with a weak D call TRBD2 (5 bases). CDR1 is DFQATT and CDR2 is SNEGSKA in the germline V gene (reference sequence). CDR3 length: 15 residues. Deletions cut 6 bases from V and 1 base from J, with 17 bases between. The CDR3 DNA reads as TGCAGTGCCCTGGACTCTCACCGGCGCACAGATACGCAGTATTTT. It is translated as CSALDSHRRTDTQYF.

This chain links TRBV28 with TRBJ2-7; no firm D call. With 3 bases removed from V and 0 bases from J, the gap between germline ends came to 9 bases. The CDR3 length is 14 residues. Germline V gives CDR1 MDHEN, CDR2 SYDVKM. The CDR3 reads CASSLTPASYEQYF. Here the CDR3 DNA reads TGTGCCAGCAGTTTGACTCCGGCCTCCTACGAGCAGTACTTC.

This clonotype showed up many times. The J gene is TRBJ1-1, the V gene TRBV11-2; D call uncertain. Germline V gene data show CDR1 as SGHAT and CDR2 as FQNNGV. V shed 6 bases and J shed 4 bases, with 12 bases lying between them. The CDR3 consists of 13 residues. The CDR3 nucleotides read TGTGCCAGCAGTACCGTAGTGCGCACTGAAGCTTTCTTT. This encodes CASSTVVRTEAFF.

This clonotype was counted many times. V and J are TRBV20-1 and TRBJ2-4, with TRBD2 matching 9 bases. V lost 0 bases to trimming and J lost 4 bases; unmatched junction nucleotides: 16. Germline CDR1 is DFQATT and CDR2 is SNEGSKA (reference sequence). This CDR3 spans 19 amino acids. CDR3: CSAREMREGHGAVKNIQYF. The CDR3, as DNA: TGCAGTGCTAGAGAAATGCGGGAGGGCCATGGCGCTGTGAAAAACATTCAGTACTTC.

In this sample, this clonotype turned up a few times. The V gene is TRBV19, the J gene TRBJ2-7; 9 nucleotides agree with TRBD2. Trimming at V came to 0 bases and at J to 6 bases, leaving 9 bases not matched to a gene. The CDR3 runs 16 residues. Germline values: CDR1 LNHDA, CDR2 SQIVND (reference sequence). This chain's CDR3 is CASSIDLLVAGVEQYF. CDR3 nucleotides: TGTGCCAGTAGTATAGACCTCTTGGTAGCGGGAGTCGAGCAGTACTTC.

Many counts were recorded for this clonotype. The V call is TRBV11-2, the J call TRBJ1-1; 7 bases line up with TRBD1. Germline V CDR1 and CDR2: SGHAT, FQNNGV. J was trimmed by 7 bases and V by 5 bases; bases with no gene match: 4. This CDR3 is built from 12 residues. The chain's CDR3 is CASSLDRVEAFF. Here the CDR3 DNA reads TGTGCCAGCAGCCTTGACAGGGTTGAAGCTTTCTTT.

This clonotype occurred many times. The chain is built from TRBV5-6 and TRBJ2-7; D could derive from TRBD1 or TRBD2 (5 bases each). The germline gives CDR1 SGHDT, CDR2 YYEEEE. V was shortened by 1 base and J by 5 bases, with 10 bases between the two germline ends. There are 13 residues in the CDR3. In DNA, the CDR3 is TGTGCCAGCAGCTTGTCTCGGGGCCACGAGCAGTACTTC. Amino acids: CASSLSRGHEQYF.